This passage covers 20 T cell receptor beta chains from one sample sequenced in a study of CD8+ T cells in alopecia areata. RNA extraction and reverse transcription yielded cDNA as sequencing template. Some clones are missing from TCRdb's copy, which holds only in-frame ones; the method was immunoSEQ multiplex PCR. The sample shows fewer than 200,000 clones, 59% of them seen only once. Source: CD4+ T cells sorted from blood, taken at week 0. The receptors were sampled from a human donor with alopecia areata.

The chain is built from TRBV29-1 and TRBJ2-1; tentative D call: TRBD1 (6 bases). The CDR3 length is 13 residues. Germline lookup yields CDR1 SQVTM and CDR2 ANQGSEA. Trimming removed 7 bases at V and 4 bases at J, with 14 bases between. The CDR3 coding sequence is TGCAGCGGGGGGCTAACCCTGTACAATGAGCAGTTCTTC. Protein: CSGGLTLYNEQFF.

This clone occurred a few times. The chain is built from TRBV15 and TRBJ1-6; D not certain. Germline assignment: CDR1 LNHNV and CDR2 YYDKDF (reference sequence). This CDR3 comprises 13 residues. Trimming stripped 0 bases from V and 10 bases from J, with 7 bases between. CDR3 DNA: TGTGCCACCAGCAGAGATCGGGCCTCACCCCTCCACTTT. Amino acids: CATSRDRASPLHF. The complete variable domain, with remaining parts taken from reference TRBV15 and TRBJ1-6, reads DAMVIQNPRYQVTQFGKPVTLSCSQTLNHNVMYWYQQKSSQAPKLLFHYYDKDFNNEADTPDNFQSRRPNTSFCFLDIRSPGLGDTAMYLCATSRDRASPLHFGNGTRLTVT.

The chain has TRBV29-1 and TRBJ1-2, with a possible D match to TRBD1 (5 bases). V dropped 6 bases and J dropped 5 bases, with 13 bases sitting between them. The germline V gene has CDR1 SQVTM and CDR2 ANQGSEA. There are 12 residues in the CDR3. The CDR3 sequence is CSVLRERYGYTF. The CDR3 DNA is TGCAGCGTCCTCAGGGAAAGATATGGCTACACCTTC.

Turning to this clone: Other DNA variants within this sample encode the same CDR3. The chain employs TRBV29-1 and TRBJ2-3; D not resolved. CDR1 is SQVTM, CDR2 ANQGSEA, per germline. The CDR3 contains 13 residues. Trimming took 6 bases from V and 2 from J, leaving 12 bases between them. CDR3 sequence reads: CSVIGRFTDTQYF. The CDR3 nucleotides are TGCAGCGTCATCGGTAGATTCACAGATACGCAGTATTTT.

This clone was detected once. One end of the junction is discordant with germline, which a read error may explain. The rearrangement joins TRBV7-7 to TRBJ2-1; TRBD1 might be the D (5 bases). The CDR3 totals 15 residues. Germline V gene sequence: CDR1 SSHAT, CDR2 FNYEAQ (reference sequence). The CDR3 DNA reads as TGTGCTAGCAGCCAAAGTCCAGGGAACTACAATGAGCAGTTCTTC. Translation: CASSQSPGNYNEQFF.

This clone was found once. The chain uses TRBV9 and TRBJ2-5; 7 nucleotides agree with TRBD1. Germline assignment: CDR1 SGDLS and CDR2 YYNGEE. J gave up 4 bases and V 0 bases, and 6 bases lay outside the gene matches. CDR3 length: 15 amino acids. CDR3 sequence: CASSVEGAPGETQYF. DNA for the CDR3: TGTGCCAGCAGCGTAGAGGGGGCGCCGGGAGAGACCCAGTACTTC. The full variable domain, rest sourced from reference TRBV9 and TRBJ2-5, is DSGVTQTPKHLITATGQRVTLRCSPRSGDLSVYWYQQSLDQGLQFLIQYYNGEERAKGNILERFSAQQFPDLHSELNLSSLELGDSALYFCASSVEGAPGETQYFGPGTRLLVL.

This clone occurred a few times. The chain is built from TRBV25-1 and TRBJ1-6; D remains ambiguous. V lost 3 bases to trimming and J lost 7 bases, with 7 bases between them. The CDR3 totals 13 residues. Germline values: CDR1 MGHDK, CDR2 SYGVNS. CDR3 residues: CASSEMANSPLHF. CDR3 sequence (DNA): TGTGCCAGCAGTGAGATGGCGAATTCACCCCTCCACTTT.

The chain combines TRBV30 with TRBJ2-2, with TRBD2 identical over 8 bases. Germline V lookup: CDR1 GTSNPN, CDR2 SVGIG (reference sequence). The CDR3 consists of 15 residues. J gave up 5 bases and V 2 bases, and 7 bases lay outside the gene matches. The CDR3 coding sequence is TGTGCCTGGAGTCCACCAAAGCGGGGGACCGGGGAGCTGTTTTTT. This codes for CAWSPPKRGTGELFF.

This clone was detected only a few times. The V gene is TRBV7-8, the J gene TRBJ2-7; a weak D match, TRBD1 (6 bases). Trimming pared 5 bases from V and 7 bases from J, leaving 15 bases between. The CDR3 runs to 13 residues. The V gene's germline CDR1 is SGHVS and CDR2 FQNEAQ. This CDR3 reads CASSLTGTKEQYF. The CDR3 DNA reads TGTGCCAGCAGCCTCACAGGGACGAAGGAGCAGTACTTC.

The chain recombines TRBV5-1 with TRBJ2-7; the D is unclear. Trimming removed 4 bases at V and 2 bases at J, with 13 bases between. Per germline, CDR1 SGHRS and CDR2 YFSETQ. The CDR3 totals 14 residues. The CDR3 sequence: CASSPVDEAYEQYF. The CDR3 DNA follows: TGCGCCAGCAGCCCCGTCGACGAGGCCTACGAGCAGTACTTC.

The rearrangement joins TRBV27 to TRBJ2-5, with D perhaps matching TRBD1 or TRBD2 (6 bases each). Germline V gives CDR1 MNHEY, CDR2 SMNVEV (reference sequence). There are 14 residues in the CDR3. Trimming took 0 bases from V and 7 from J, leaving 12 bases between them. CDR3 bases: TGTGCCAGCAGTTTATCGGCTAGGGGGGCGACCCAGTACTTC. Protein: CASSLSARGATQYF.

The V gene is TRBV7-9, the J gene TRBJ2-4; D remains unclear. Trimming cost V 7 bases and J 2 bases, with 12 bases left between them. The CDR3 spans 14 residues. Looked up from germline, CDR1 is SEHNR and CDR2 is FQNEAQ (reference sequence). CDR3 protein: CASTWAGTKNIQYF. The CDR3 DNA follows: TGTGCCAGCACATGGGCTGGGACCAAAAACATTCAGTACTTC.

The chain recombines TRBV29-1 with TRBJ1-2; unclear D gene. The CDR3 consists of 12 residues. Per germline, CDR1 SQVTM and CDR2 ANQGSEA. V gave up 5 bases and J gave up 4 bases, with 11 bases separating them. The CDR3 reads CSVTLTAYGYTF. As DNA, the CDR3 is TGCAGCGTTACGCTTACGGCCTATGGCTACACCTTC.

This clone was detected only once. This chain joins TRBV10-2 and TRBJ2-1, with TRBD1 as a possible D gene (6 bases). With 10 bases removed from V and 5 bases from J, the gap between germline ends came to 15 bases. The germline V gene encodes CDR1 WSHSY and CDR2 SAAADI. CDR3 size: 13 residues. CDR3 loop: CATRTSGDNEQFF. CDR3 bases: TGCGCCACCCGCACATCAGGGGACAATGAGCAGTTCTTC.

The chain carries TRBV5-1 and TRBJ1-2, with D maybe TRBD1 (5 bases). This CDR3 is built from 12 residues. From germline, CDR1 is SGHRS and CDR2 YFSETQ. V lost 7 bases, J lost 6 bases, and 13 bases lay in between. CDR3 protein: CASHQGGDGYTF. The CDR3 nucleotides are TGCGCCAGCCATCAGGGTGGCGATGGCTACACCTTC. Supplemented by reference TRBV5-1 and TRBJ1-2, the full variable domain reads KAGVTQTPRYLIKTRGQQVTLSCSPISGHRSVSWYQQTPGQGLQFLFEYFSETQRNKGNFPGRFSGRQFSNSRSEMNVSTLELGDSALYLCASHQGGDGYTFGSGTRLTVV.

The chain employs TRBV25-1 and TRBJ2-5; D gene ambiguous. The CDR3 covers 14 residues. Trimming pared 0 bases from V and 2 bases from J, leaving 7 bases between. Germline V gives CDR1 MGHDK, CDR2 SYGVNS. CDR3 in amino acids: CASSEYGRQETQYF. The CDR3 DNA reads TGTGCCAGCAGTGAATATGGCAGACAAGAGACCCAGTACTTC.

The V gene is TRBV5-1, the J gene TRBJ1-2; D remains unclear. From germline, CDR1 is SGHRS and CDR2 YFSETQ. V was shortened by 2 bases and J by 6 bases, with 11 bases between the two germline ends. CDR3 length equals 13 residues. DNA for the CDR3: TGCGCCAGCAGCTTCCGTTCGGATAATGGCTACACCTTC. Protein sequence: CASSFRSDNGYTF.

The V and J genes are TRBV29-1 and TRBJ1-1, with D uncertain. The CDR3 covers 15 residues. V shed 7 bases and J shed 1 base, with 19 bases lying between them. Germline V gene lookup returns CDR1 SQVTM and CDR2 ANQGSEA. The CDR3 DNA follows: TGCAGCGCTGGGAGCGGGGTGGTGGGGAACACTGAAGCTTTCTTT. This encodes CSAGSGVVGNTEAFF.

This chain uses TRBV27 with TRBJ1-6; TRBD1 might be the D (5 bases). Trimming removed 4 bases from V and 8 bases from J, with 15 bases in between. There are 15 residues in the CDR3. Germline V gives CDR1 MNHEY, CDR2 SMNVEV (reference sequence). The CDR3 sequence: CASSWWTTGDSPLHF. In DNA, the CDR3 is TGTGCCAGCAGTTGGTGGACCACGGGGGATTCACCCCTCCACTTT.

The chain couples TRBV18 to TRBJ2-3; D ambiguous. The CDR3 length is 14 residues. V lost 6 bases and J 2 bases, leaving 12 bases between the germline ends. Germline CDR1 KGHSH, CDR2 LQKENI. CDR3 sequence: CASSTSLNTDTQYF. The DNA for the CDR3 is TGTGCCAGCTCTACGAGCCTAAACACAGATACGCAGTATTTT.